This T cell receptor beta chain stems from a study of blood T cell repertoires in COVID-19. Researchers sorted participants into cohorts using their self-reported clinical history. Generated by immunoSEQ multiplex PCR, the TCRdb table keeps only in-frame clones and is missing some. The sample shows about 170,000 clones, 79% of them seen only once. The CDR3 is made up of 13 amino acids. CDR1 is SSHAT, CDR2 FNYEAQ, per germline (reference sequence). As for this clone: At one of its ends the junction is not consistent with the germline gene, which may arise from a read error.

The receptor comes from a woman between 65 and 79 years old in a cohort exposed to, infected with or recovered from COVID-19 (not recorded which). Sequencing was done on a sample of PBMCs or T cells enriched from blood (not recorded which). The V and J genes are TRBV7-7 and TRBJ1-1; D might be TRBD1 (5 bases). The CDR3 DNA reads TGTGCTAGCAGCCGACAGCCGAACACTGAAGCTTTCTTT. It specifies CASSRQPNTEAFF.